This T cell receptor beta chain was captured by sequencing in a study of regulatory T cells in long-lasting Graves disease. Study-wide results and caveats: Sample size was small, which may have lowered accuracy.

TCR beta libraries were built with iRepertoire HTBI primers and Arm-PCR of CDR3 regions. TCRdb reanalysed the multiplex PCR reads using MiXCR and keeps one entry per CDR3 protein. In the table there are roughly 320,000 distinct CDR3 sequences, approximately 15% of which are singletons. The CDR3 is 15 residues long. V was trimmed by 5 bases and J by 4 bases, leaving 17 bases between them. Regarding this clonotype: Its target is unknown.

Described time point: newly diagnosed GD, antithyroid drugs for less than 3 months. There was RNA extracted from PBMCs, and the TCR library was made from it. In addition, the sample was reused for a study of T cells in Graves' hyperthyroidism and ophthalmopathy. In that study: Not enrolled were patients with uncontrolled infection, other autoimmune disease, pregnancy or lactation.

The J gene is TRBJ1-1, the V gene TRBV12-3 or TRBV12-4; no reliable D call. The input for sequencing was peripheral blood mononuclear cells (PBMCs), taken at new diagnosis, from a patient treated with antithyroid drugs. The sequence derives from a man in his forties with Graves disease. CDR3 in amino acids: CASSSLHRFGTEAFF. CDR3 nucleotide sequence: TGTGCCAGCAGTAGTCTACATCGTTTTGGCACTGAAGCTTTCTTT.